These 22 T cell receptor beta chains came from one sample sequenced in a study of T cell changes during pregnancy in multiple sclerosis. Repertoires were generated with immunoSEQ multiplex PCR, while TCRdb's copy carries only in-frame clones and drops some. The sample includes about 84,000 clones, 94% seen only once; the top ten take about 0.99%. The sample was peripheral blood, taken in the second trimester of pregnancy. The receptor source for this set is a female donor in good health, enrolled as a control in a pregnancy study.

J is TRBJ1-1 and V is TRBV6-5; D is possibly TRBD1 (6 bases). CDR3 length equals 14 residues. Germline V CDR1 and CDR2: MNHEY, SVGAGI. V was cut by 5 bases and J by 10 bases, with 20 bases left in between. The DNA for the CDR3 is TGTGCCAGCAGTACCGGGACAAGCAGTTGGGCAGCTTTCTTT. Amino acid sequence: CASSTGTSSWAAFF.

This chain connects TRBV27 to TRBJ2-1, with D possibly being TRBD2 (6 bases). There are 15 residues in the CDR3. The germline V gene encodes CDR1 MNHEY and CDR2 SMNVEV (reference sequence). Deletions cut 2 bases from V and 3 bases from J, with 11 bases between. Here the CDR3 DNA reads TGTGCCAGCAGTTTAGGGCTAGCGTACTACAATGAGCAGTTCTTC. Encoded protein: CASSLGLAYYNEQFF.

The rearrangement joins TRBV11-3 to TRBJ2-2; TRBD1 matches at 7 bases. CDR3 length: 14 amino acids. The trim removed 7 bases at V and 3 bases at J, leaving 5 bases unmatched. The germline V gene has CDR1 SGHNT and CDR2 YENEEA. The CDR3 DNA follows: TGTGCCAGCACTTTAGGGGGCGACACCGGGGAGCTGTTTTTT. This codes for CASTLGGDTGELFF.

The V gene is TRBV7-9, the J gene TRBJ1-2, with 7 bases lining up with TRBD1. Germline lookup yields CDR1 SEHNR and CDR2 FQNEAQ (reference sequence). Trimming at V came to 5 bases and at J to 7 bases, leaving 19 bases not matched to a gene. The CDR3 is made up of 17 amino acids. CDR3 protein: CASSRLLDRAERSGYTF. CDR3 DNA: TGTGCCAGCAGCCGACTACTTGACAGGGCTGAAAGGTCTGGCTACACCTTC.

V is TRBV9 and J is TRBJ2-5; 8 bases map to TRBD2. CDR3 size: 15 residues. V dropped 0 bases and J dropped 4; count of bases not matched to a gene: 5. CDR1 is SGDLS, CDR2 YYNGEE, per germline. The CDR3 here is CASSVEGLVSETQYF. The CDR3 DNA is TGTGCCAGCAGCGTAGAGGGACTAGTATCAGAGACCCAGTACTTC.

The chain links TRBV5-1 to TRBJ2-1; TRBD2 might be the D (5 bases). CDR1 is SGHRS and CDR2 is YFSETQ in the germline V gene. The CDR3 is made up of 15 amino acids. The germline V and J ends were trimmed by 0 bases and 2 bases, with 9 bases remaining between them. In DNA, the CDR3 is TGCGCCAGCAGCTTGGACTCGGGAACCTACAATGAGCAGTTCTTC. Protein: CASSLDSGTYNEQFF.

The chain combines TRBV4-1 with TRBJ1-3; the D gene is possibly TRBD1 (5 bases). Germline CDR1 MGHRA, CDR2 YSYEKL. There are 17 residues in the CDR3. V was pared by 4 bases and J by 0 bases, with 16 bases between. CDR3 region: CASSRGGLVNSGNTIYF. Written as DNA, the CDR3 is TGCGCCAGCAGCCGGGGGGGTTTGGTAAACTCTGGAAACACCATATATTTT.

This sequence joins TRBV28 and TRBJ1-1; TRBD1 agrees at 7 bases. The CDR3 sequence is 22 residues long. The trim removed 2 bases at V and 1 base at J, leaving 25 bases unmatched. The V gene's germline CDR1 is MDHEN and CDR2 SYDVKM. For the CDR3, the DNA is TGTGCCAGCAGTTTACGTAGTTATGGATCCTACCCCCGGGACAGCCAGAACACTGAAGCTTTCTTT. Translating gives CASSLRSYGSYPRDSQNTEAFF.

J is TRBJ2-5 and V is TRBV4-2, with a tentative D call TRBD1 (6 bases). Germline V lookup: CDR1 LGHNA, CDR2 YNFKEQ. V lost 1 base, J lost 5 bases, and 11 bases lay in between. This CDR3 is 14 amino acids long. CDR3 coding DNA: TGTGCCAGCAGCCAAGCAGGGGCATTCGAGACCCAGTACTTC. Translating it yields CASSQAGAFETQYF.

The chain uses TRBV5-1 and TRBJ1-1, with D unresolved. The V end lost 4 bases, the J end lost 1 base, and 8 bases lay between the germline ends. The CDR3 extends over 13 amino acids. In germline, CDR1 is SGHRS, CDR2 YFSETQ. In nucleotides, the CDR3 is TGCGCCAGCAGCCCCACACCGAACACTGAAGCTTTCTTT. Protein: CASSPTPNTEAFF. Full variable domain (remainder filled in from reference TRBV5-1 and TRBJ1-1): KAGVTQTPRYLIKTRGQQVTLSCSPISGHRSVSWYQQTPGQGLQFLFEYFSETQRNKGNFPGRFSGRQFSNSRSEMNVSTLELGDSALYLCASSPTPNTEAFFGQGTRLTVV.

The rearrangement uses TRBV7-9 and TRBJ2-5; D call uncertain. Germline V lookup: CDR1 SEHNR, CDR2 FQNEAQ (reference sequence). The V and J ends lost 5 bases and 5 bases respectively, with 12 bases between them. CDR3 length: 13 amino acids. CDR3 in DNA: TGTGCCAGCAGCACAAGATGGGCCGAGACCCAGTACTTC. The encoded protein is CASSTRWAETQYF.

This clone was seen a handful of times. This chain links TRBV2 with TRBJ1-5, with 8 positions matching TRBD1. With V trimmed by 6 bases and J by 6 bases, 4 bases remained unmatched. Germline-derived CDR1 and CDR2 are SNHLY and FYNNEI. This CDR3 has 13 amino acids. The CDR3 region has the DNA TGTGCCAGCAGGGGGACAGGCGGTCAGCCCCAGCATTTT. Protein sequence: CASRGTGGQPQHF.

This clone was observed a handful of times. V is TRBV19 and J is TRBJ2-2; unclear D gene. Trimming stripped 7 bases from V and 2 bases from J, with 11 bases between. Germline V gene lookup returns CDR1 LNHDA and CDR2 SQIVND (reference sequence). CDR3 length equals 14 residues. CDR3 sequence (DNA): TGTGCCAGTACCGGGTCCCTAAACACCGGGGAGCTGTTTTTT. Its protein product is CASTGSLNTGELFF.

The chain couples TRBV7-6 to TRBJ2-3; TRBD2 aligns across 7 bases. V dropped 5 bases and J dropped 3; count of bases not matched to a gene: 8. CDR3 length equals 15 residues. Germline V CDR1 and CDR2: SGHVS, FNYEAQ. The DNA of the CDR3 is TGTGCCAGCAGCCAAACTAGCGAGCCAACAGATACGCAGTATTTT. It codes for CASSQTSEPTDTQYF.

The rearrangement links TRBV28 to TRBJ1-1; D not certain. The V gene's germline CDR1 is MDHEN and CDR2 SYDVKM. V was pared by 1 base and J by 5 bases, with 11 bases between. CDR3 length equals 14 residues. CDR3 in amino acids: CASSLFNRRTEAFF. DNA for the CDR3: TGTGCCAGCAGTTTATTCAACCGTCGGACTGAAGCTTTCTTT.

The chain combines TRBV11-2 with TRBJ2-3, with TRBD1 identical over 9 bases. V shed 3 bases and J 5 bases; nucleotides not matched to a gene: 6. Per the germline V gene, CDR1 is SGHAT and CDR2 is FQNNGV. This CDR3 region has 15 residues. The CDR3 DNA reads as TGTGCCAGCAGCTTGGCGGACAGGGGAGAAGATACGCAGTATTTT. Its translation is CASSLADRGEDTQYF.

This chain links TRBV28 with TRBJ2-1; possible D gene TRBD2, 6 bases. Germline-derived CDR1 and CDR2 are MDHEN and SYDVKM. V was shortened by 5 bases and J by 6 bases, with 14 bases between the two germline ends. The length of the CDR3 is 14 residues. CDR3 protein: CASSTSGSRNEQFF. DNA for the CDR3: TGTGCCAGCAGTACAAGCGGGTCCCGCAATGAGCAGTTCTTC.

The genes are TRBV5-1 and TRBJ2-1; 9 bases line up with TRBD2. Germline V gene sequence: CDR1 SGHRS, CDR2 YFSETQ. The V segment lost 2 bases and the J segment 6 bases; nucleotides outside the gene matches: 12. The CDR3 loop spans 17 amino acids. CDR3 sequence reads: CASSFLASGVGTNEQFF. The CDR3 DNA is TGCGCCAGCAGCTTCCTTGCTAGCGGGGTCGGGACCAATGAGCAGTTCTTC.

In its sample, this clone was seen once. The rearrangement uses TRBV5-1 and TRBJ2-3, with TRBD1 as a possible D gene (7 bases). V was pared by 0 bases and J by 4 bases, with 12 bases between. This CDR3 region has 15 residues. Per the germline V gene, CDR1 is SGHRS and CDR2 is YFSETQ. This CDR3 reads CASSLADREADTQYF. CDR3 coding DNA: TGCGCCAGCAGCTTGGCCGACAGGGAGGCAGATACGCAGTATTTT. Supplemented by reference TRBV5-1 and TRBJ2-3, the full variable domain reads KAGVTQTPRYLIKTRGQQVTLSCSPISGHRSVSWYQQTPGQGLQFLFEYFSETQRNKGNFPGRFSGRQFSNSRSEMNVSTLELGDSALYLCASSLADREADTQYFGPGTRLTVL.

V usage is TRBV6-6 and J usage is TRBJ2-1, with D possibly matching TRBD1 (6 bases). The CDR3 is made up of 14 amino acids. In germline, CDR1 is MNHNY, CDR2 SVGAGI (reference sequence). Trimming stripped 5 bases from V and 2 bases from J, with 10 bases between. The chain's CDR3 is CASSAPGAYNEQFF. CDR3 DNA: TGTGCCAGCAGTGCCCCAGGGGCCTACAATGAGCAGTTCTTC.

This chain connects TRBV10-2 to TRBJ2-2; 9 nucleotides agree with TRBD1. Germline assignment: CDR1 WSHSY and CDR2 SAAADI. Trimming took 3 bases from V and 6 from J; bases not matched to a gene: 5. This CDR3 spans 15 amino acids. CDR3 sequence: CASSDVQGAAGELFF. The DNA of the CDR3 is TGCGCCAGCAGTGATGTACAGGGGGCCGCCGGGGAGCTGTTTTTT.

The chain combines TRBV28 with TRBJ2-5; possible D gene TRBD1, 5 bases. Germline V lookup: CDR1 MDHEN, CDR2 SYDVKM. The CDR3 totals 15 residues. The germline V and J ends were trimmed by 3 bases and 2 bases, with 13 bases remaining between them. The CDR3 nucleotides read TGTGCCAGCAGTTTCGAGGTGAAGGGGCAAGAGACCCAGTACTTC. Protein product: CASSFEVKGQETQYF.